The sequence of this T cell receptor (beta chain) was determined in a study of blood T cell repertoires in COVID-19. The CDR3 runs to 14 residues. Germline V CDR1 and CDR2: SGHAT, FQNNGV. V was cut by 3 bases and J by 3 bases, with 11 bases left in between. Study processing details: Reference gene primer amplification yielded estimated nucleated cell counts. TCRdb's table, derived via immunoSEQ multiplex PCR, lists solely in-frame clones and lacks some. The V and J calls and clone size were taken over from that table, and D and trimming were inferred from the DNA. Here the sample spans 200,000 to 300,000 clones, 81% being singletons.

V and J are TRBV11-2 and TRBJ1-2, with D tentatively TRBD1 (6 bases). The sequenced sample was peripheral blood. The receptor comes from an elderly woman with acute or convalescent COVID-19. The DNA of the CDR3 is TGTGCCAGCAGCTTGTTCCAGGGGTACTATGGCTACACCTTC. Translating gives CASSLFQGYYGYTF.